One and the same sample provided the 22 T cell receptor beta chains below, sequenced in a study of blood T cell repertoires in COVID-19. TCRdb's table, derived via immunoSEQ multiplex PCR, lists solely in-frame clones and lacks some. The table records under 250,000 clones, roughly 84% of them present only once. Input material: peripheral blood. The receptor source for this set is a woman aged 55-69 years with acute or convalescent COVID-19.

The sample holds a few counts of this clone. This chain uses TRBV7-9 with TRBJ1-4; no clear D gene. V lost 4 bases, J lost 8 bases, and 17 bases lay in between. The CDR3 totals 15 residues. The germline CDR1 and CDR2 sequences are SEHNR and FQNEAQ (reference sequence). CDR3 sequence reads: CASSSNRDRYEKLFF. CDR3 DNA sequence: TGTGCCAGCAGCTCTAACAGAGATCGATACGAAAAACTGTTTTTT.

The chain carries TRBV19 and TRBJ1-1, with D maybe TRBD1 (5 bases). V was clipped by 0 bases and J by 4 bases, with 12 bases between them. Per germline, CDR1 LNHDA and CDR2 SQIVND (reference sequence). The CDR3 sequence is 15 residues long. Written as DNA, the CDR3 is TGTGCCAGTAGTATAGACCCCAGGGTGGGCACTGAAGCTTTCTTT. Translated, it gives CASSIDPRVGTEAFF.

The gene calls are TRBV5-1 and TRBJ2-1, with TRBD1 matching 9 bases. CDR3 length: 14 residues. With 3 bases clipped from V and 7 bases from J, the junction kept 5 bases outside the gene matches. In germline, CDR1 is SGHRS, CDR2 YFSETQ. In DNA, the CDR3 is TGCGCCAGCAGCTGGGGGACAGGGTGGAATGAGCAGTTCTTC. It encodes CASSWGTGWNEQFF.

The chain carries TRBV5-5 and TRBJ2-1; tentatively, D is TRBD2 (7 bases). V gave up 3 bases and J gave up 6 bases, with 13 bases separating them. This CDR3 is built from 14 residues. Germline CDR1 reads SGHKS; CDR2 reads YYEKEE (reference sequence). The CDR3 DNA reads TGTGCCAGCAGCTGGCAGGGAGGGGGCAATGAGCAGTTCTTC. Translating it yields CASSWQGGGNEQFF.

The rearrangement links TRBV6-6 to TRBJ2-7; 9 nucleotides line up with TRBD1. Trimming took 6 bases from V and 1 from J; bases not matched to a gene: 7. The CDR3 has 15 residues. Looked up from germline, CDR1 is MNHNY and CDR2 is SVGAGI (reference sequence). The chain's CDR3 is CASSPDRGKSYEQYF. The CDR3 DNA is TGTGCCAGCAGCCCGGACAGGGGAAAGTCCTACGAGCAGTACTTC.

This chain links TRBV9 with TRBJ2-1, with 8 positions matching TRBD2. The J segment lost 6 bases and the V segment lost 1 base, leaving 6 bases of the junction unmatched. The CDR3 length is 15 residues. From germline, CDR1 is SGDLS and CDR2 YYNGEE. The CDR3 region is CASSVTGGPGNEQFF. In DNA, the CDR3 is TGTGCCAGCAGCGTAACGGGGGGGCCGGGCAATGAGCAGTTCTTC.

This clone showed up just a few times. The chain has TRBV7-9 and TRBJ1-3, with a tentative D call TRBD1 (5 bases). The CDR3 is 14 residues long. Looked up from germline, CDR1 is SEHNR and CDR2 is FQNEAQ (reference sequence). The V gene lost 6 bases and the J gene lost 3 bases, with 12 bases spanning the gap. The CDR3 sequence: CASSRQGLGNTIYF. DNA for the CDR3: TGTGCCAGCAGTCGGCAGGGCCTTGGAAACACCATATATTTT.

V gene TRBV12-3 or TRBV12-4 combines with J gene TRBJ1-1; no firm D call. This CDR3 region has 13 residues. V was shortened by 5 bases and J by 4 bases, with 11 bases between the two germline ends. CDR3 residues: CASSQDMVTEAFF. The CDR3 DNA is TGTGCCAGCAGTCAGGATATGGTCACTGAAGCTTTCTTT.

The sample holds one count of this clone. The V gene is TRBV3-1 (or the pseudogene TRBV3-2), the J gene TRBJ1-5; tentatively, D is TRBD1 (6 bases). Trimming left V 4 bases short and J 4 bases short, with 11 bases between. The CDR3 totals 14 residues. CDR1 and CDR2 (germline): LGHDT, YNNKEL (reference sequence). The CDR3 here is CASSPKQGNQPQHF. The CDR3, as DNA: TGTGCCAGCAGCCCGAAACAGGGTAATCAGCCCCAGCATTTT.

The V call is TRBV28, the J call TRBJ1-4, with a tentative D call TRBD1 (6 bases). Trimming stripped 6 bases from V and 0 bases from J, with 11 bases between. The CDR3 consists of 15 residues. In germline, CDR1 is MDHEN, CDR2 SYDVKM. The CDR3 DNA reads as TGTGCCAGCAGCACAGGGTCGGCAACTAATGAAAAACTGTTTTTT. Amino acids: CASSTGSATNEKLFF.

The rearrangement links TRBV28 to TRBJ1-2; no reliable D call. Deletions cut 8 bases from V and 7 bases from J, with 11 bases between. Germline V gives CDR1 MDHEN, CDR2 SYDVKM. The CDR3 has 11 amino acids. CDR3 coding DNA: TGTGCCAGCCGAGATCTTTCTGGCTACACCTTC. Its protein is CASRDLSGYTF.

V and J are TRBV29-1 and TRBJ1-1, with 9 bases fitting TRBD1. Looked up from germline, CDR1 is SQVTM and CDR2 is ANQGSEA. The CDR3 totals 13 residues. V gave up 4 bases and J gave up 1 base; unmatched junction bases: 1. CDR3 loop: CSVGDRANTEAFF. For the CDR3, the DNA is TGCAGCGTTGGGGACAGGGCGAACACTGAAGCTTTCTTT.

The CDR3 sequence: CASSLSGSNTEAFF. The DNA of the CDR3 is TGTGCCAGCAGCTTATCGGGGAGTAACACTGAAGCTTTCTTT. This chain uses TRBV7-9 with TRBJ1-1; D ambiguous. CDR1 is SEHNR, CDR2 FQNEAQ, per germline (reference sequence). V gave up 2 bases and J gave up 2 bases, with 9 bases separating them. The CDR3 sequence is 14 residues long.

CDR3 loop: CASSPPGQVNTGELFF. In nucleotides, the CDR3 is TGTGCCAGCTCACCACCGGGACAGGTGAACACCGGGGAGCTGTTTTTT. The chain uses TRBV18 and TRBJ2-2, with 8 bases lining up with TRBD1. The V gene end was trimmed by 0 bases and the J gene end by 1 base; junction bases not matched to a gene: 1. This CDR3 comprises 16 residues. Germline CDR1 is KGHSH and CDR2 is LQKENI.

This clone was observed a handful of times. The CDR3 loop is CASSYGKGGGNQPQHF. The CDR3 DNA sequence: TGTGCCAGCAGTTACGGAAAGGGGGGGGGCAATCAGCCCCAGCATTTT. The rearrangement uses TRBV6-2 or TRBV6-3 and TRBJ1-5, with TRBD1 as a possible D gene (6 bases). CDR3 length: 16 amino acids. The V gene's germline CDR1 is MNHEY and CDR2 SVGEGT. The V end lost 2 bases, the J end lost 2 bases, and 13 bases lay between the germline ends.

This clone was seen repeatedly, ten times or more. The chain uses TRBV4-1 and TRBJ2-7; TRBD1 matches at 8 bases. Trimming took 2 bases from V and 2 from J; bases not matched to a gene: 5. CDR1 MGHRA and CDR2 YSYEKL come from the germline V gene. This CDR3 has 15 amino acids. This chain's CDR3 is CASSQRAGQAYEQYF. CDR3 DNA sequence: TGCGCCAGCAGCCAACGGGCGGGACAGGCCTACGAGCAGTACTTC.

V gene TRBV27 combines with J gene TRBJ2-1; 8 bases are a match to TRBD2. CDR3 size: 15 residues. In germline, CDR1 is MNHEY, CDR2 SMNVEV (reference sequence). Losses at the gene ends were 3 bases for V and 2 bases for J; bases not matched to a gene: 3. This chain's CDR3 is CASSLSGGAYNEQFF. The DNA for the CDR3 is TGTGCCAGCAGTTTGTCCGGGGGGGCCTACAATGAGCAGTTCTTC.

This chain's CDR3 is CASCPGTSGGTRSSYNEQFF. The CDR3 region has the DNA TGTGCCAGCTGCCCCGGGACTAGCGGGGGGACCAGGAGCTCCTACAATGAGCAGTTCTTC. V is TRBV9 and J is TRBJ2-1, with TRBD2 matching 15 bases. The CDR3 consists of 20 residues. The V and J ends lost 7 bases and 0 bases, in that order; junction bases with no gene match: 14. Germline V lookup: CDR1 SGDLS, CDR2 YYNGEE.

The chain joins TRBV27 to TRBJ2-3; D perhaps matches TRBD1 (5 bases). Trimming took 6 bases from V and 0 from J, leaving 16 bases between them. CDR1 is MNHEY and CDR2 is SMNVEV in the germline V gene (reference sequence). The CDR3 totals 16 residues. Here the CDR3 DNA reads TGTGCCAGCAGCCCCGGTTGGGGCGGAAGCACAGATACGCAGTATTTT. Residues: CASSPGWGGSTDTQYF.

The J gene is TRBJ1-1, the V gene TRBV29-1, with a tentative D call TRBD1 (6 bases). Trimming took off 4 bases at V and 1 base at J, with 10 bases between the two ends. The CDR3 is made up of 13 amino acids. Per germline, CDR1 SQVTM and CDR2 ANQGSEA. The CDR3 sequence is CSVGPDRNTEAFF. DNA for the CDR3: TGCAGCGTTGGGCCGGACAGGAACACTGAAGCTTTCTTT.

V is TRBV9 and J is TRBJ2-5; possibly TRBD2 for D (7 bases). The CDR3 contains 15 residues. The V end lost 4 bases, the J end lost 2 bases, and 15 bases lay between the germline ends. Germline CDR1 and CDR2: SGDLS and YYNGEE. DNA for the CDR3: TGTGCCAGCAGCCCTTTGGGGGGGGCACAAGAGACCCAGTACTTC. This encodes CASSPLGGAQETQYF.

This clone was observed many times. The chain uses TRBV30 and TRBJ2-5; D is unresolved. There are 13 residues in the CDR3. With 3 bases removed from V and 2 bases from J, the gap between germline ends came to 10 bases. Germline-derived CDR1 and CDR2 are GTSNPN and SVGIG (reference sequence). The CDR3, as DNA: TGTGCCTGGAGCCCTAGGAATCAAGAGACCCAGTACTTC. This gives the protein CAWSPRNQETQYF.